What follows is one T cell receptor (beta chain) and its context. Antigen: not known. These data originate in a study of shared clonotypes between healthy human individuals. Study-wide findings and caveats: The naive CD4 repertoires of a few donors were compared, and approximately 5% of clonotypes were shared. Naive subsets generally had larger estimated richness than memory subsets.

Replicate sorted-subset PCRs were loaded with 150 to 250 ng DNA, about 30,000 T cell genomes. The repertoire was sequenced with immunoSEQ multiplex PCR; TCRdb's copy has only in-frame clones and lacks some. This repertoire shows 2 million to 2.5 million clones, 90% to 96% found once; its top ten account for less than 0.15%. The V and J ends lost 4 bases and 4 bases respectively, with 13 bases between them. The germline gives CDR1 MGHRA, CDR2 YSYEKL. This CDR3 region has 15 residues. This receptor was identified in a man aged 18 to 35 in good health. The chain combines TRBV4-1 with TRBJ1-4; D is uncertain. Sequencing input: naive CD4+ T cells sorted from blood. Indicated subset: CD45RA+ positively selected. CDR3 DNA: TGCGCCAGCAGCCCCTCCGGATGGAATAATGAAAAACTGTTTTTT. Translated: CASSPSGWNNEKLFF.